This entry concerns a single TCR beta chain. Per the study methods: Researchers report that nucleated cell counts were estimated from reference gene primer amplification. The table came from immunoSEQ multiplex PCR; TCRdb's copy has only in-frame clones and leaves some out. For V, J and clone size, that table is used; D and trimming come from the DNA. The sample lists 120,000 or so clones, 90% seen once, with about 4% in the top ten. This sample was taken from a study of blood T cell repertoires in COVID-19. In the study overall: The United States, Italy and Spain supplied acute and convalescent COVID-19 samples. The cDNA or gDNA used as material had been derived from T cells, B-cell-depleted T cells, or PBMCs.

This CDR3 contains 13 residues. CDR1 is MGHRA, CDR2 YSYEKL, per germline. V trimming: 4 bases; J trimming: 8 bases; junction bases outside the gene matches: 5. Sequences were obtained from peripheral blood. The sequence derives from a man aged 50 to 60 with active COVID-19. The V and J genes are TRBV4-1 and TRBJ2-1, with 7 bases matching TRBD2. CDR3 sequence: CASSPTSRHEQFF. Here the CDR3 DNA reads TGCGCCAGCAGCCCGACTAGCCGTCATGAGCAGTTCTTC.